In its sample, the clone carrying this TCR beta chain was seen a few times. This record belongs to a study of beta chain features in type 1 diabetes. The whole isolated RNA underwent reverse transcription, so sequencing captured expressed TCRB transcripts. Sequencing used immunoSEQ multiplex PCR; TCRdb keeps in-frame clones, though not all of them. The sample comprises fewer than 650,000 clones, 15% to 19% of which are singletons, and 0.09% to 0.095% rests with the top ten. Germline assignment: CDR1 SGDLS and CDR2 YYNGEE. V trimming: 2 bases; J trimming: 5 bases; junction bases outside the gene matches: 8. The CDR3 runs 15 residues.

The chain has TRBV9 and TRBJ1-2; 8 positions agree with TRBD1. Sequencing was done on a sample of naive CD4+ T cells from blood. The source of this sequence is a man aged 18-30 years in good health. CDR3 DNA: TGTGCCAGCAGCGTCGCCGGGACAGGATCATATGGCTACACCTTC. The encoded protein is CASSVAGTGSYGYTF.